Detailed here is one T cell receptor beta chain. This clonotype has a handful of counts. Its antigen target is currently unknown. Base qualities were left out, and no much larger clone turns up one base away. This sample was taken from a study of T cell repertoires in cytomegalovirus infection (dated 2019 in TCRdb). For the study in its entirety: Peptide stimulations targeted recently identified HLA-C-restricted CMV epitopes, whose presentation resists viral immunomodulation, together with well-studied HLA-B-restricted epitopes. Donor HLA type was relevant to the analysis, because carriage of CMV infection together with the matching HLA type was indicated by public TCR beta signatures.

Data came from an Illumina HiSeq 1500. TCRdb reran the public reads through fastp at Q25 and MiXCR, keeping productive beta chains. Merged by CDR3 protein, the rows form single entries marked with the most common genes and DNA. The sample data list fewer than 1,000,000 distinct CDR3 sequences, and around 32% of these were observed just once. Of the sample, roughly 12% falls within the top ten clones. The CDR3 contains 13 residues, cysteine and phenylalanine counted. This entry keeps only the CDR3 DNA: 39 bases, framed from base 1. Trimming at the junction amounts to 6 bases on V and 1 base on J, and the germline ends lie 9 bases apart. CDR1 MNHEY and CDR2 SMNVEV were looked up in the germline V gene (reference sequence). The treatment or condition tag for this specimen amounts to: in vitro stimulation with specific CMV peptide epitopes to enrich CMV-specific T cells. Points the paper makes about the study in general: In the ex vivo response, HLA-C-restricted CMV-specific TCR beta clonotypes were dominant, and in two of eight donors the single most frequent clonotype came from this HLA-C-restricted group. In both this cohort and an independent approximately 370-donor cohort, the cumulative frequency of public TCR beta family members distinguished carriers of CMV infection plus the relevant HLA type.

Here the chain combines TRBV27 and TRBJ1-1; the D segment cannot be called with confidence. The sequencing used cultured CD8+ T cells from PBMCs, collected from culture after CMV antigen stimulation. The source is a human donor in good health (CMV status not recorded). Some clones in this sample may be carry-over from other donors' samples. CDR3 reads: CASSTWGNTEAFF. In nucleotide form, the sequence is TGTGCCAGCAGCACCTGGGGGAACACTGAAGCTTTCTTT.